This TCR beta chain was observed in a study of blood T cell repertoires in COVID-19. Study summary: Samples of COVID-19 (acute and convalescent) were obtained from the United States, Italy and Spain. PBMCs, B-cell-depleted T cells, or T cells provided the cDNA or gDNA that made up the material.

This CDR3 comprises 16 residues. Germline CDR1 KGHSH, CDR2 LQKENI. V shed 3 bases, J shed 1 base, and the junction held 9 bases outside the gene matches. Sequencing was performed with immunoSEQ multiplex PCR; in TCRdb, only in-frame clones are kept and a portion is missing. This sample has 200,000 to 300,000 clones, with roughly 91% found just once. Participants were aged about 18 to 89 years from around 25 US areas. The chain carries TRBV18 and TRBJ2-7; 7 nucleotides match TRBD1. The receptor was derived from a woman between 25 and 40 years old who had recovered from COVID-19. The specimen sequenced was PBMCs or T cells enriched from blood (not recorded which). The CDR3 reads CASSPTGQSLSYEQYF. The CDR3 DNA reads TGTGCCAGCTCACCTACGGGACAGTCCCTATCCTACGAGCAGTACTTC.